The 14 T cell receptor beta chains listed next were all sequenced from one sample in a study of blood T cell repertoires in COVID-19. Clones were read by immunoSEQ multiplex PCR, and TCRdb kept only the in-frame ones, dropping some. The table includes roughly 41,000 clones, around nine tenths detected once. The sample taken for sequencing was peripheral blood. These receptors all stem from a man aged 60-69 years with active COVID-19.

Only a few counts were recorded for this clone. This rearrangement joins TRBV4-2 to TRBJ1-2; 8 bases line up with TRBD1. V trimming: 0 bases; J trimming: 8 bases; junction bases outside the gene matches: 5. This CDR3 is built from 14 residues. Per germline, CDR1 LGHNA and CDR2 YNFKEQ. CDR3 sequence: CASSQENRGGGYTF. For the CDR3, the DNA is TGTGCCAGCAGCCAAGAAAACAGGGGGGGCGGCTACACCTTC.

The chain couples TRBV7-9 to TRBJ2-7; 10 nucleotides line up with TRBD1. Germline trimming cut 4 bases from V and 4 bases from J; bases unmatched to any gene: 4. Germline-derived CDR1 and CDR2 are SEHNR and FQNEAQ (reference sequence). This CDR3 comprises 14 residues. The CDR3 loop is CASSSGTGAYEQYF. The CDR3 DNA reads TGTGCCAGCAGCTCCGGGACAGGGGCTTACGAGCAGTACTTC.

The rearrangement joins TRBV6-5 to TRBJ1-1; perhaps TRBD1 as D (6 bases). The V end lost 8 bases, the J end lost 4 bases, and 14 bases lay between the germline ends. Germline loops: CDR1 MNHEY, CDR2 SVGAGI. The CDR3 runs to 13 residues. CDR3 DNA: TGTGCCAGCGACAGGTTAGGGGCCACTGAAGCTTTCTTT. Translation: CASDRLGATEAFF.

The chain uses TRBV3-1 (or the pseudogene TRBV3-2) and TRBJ2-7; D perhaps matches TRBD2 (6 bases). The CDR3 loop spans 15 amino acids. Germline V lookup: CDR1 LGHDT, CDR2 YNNKEL (reference sequence). The V end lost 5 bases, the J end lost 0 bases, and 14 bases lay between the germline ends. This CDR3 is CASSLMAGSSYEQYF. DNA for the CDR3: TGTGCCAGCAGCTTAATGGCGGGGAGCTCCTACGAGCAGTACTTC.

CDR3 residues: CASSTRLGGVYNEQFF. In nucleotides, the CDR3 is TGTGCCAGCAGCACGCGCCTTGGGGGCGTCTACAATGAGCAGTTCTTC. J is TRBJ2-1 and V is TRBV11-1; possibly TRBD1 for D (6 bases). CDR1 and CDR2 from the germline V gene are SGHAT and FQDESV (reference sequence). The length of the CDR3 is 16 residues. V was pared by 5 bases and J by 3 bases, with 17 bases between.

The chain employs TRBV6-5 and TRBJ1-1, with 8 bases matching TRBD1. The ends lost 5 bases at V and 6 bases at J; junction bases unmatched: 8. The CDR3 contains 14 residues. CDR1 is MNHEY, CDR2 SVGAGI, per germline. CDR3 DNA sequence: TGTGCCAGCAGTCGGGGGACAGGTAGGTCTGAAGCTTTCTTT. Its protein is CASSRGTGRSEAFF.

The J gene is TRBJ2-1, the V gene TRBV12-3 or TRBV12-4; no reliable D call. V was pared by 3 bases and J by 8 bases, with 8 bases between. This CDR3 is 12 amino acids long. CDR3 nucleotide sequence: TGTGCCAGCAGTTTGATAGCCTATGAGCAGTTCTTC. Its protein is CASSLIAYEQFF.

The chain has TRBV4-2 and TRBJ1-2; D unresolved. Germline CDR1 is LGHNA and CDR2 is YNFKEQ. Between the trimmed V and J ends, which lost 0 bases and 4 bases, there was a span of 12 bases. This CDR3 comprises 15 residues. CDR3 in DNA: TGTGCCAGCAGCCAAGATTTGGAGGGCCCCTATGGCTACACCTTC. Translating gives CASSQDLEGPYGYTF.

The chain employs TRBV6-5 and TRBJ1-1; no firm D call. The V and J ends lost 5 bases and 5 bases respectively, with 6 bases between them. Germline lookup yields CDR1 MNHEY and CDR2 SVGAGI. The CDR3 is 11 amino acids. The CDR3 loop reads CASSPRTEAFF. In DNA, the CDR3 is TGTGCCAGCAGTCCCAGAACTGAAGCTTTCTTT.

The rearrangement uses TRBV5-6 and TRBJ2-3; 12 nucleotides align to TRBD2. The V segment lost 4 bases and the J segment 7 bases; nucleotides outside the gene matches: 7. Per germline, CDR1 SGHDT and CDR2 YYEEEE. The CDR3 totals 15 residues. In DNA, the CDR3 is TGTGCCAGCAGCACGACTAGCGGGAGTGCTTATACGCAGTATTTT. This codes for CASSTTSGSAYTQYF. The full variable domain, completed using reference TRBV5-6 and TRBJ2-3, is DAGVTQSPTHLIKTRGQQVTLRCSPKSGHDTVSWYQQALGQGPQFIFQYYEEEERQRGNFPDRFSGHQFPNYSSELNVNALLLGDSALYLCASSTTSGSAYTQYFGPGTRLTVL.

The chain recombines TRBV24-1 with TRBJ2-3, with 10 positions matching TRBD1. This CDR3 comprises 17 residues. Germline V gives CDR1 KGHDR, CDR2 SFDVKD. Trimming at V came to 4 bases and at J to 4 bases, leaving 10 bases not matched to a gene. CDR3 nucleotide sequence: TGTGCCACCAGTGACCCCGGACAGGGGGTTTGGGCAGATACGCAGTATTTT. Amino acid sequence: CATSDPGQGVWADTQYF.

This clone was observed a handful of times. The gene calls are TRBV19 and TRBJ1-5; 10 bases map to TRBD1. The CDR3 runs 17 residues. V gave up 7 bases and J gave up 2 bases; unmatched junction bases: 11. Looked up from germline, CDR1 is LNHDA and CDR2 is SQIVND (reference sequence). The CDR3 loop reads CASTAPDRGLGNQPQHF. The CDR3 DNA is TGTGCCAGTACAGCGCCCGACAGGGGGCTAGGCAATCAGCCCCAGCATTTT.

V usage is TRBV19 and J usage is TRBJ2-1; 11 bases are shared with TRBD2. The CDR3 is 16 residues long. Losses at the gene ends were 6 bases for V and 3 bases for J; bases not matched to a gene: 7. Germline loops: CDR1 LNHDA, CDR2 SQIVND (reference sequence). The CDR3 spells CASRPLAGGLYNEQFF. CDR3 nucleotides: TGTGCCAGTAGACCCCTAGCGGGAGGCCTCTACAATGAGCAGTTCTTC.

The rearrangement joins TRBV27 to TRBJ2-7; 9 bases are a match to TRBD1. CDR1 and CDR2 from the germline V gene are MNHEY and SMNVEV (reference sequence). The CDR3 is made up of 17 amino acids. V lost 5 bases, J lost 2 bases, and 13 bases stayed unmatched. The DNA for the CDR3 is TGTGCCAGCAGTCCTCCATCTCCGGGACAGGGTCCCTACGAGCAGTACTTC. It codes for CASSPPSPGQGPYEQYF.